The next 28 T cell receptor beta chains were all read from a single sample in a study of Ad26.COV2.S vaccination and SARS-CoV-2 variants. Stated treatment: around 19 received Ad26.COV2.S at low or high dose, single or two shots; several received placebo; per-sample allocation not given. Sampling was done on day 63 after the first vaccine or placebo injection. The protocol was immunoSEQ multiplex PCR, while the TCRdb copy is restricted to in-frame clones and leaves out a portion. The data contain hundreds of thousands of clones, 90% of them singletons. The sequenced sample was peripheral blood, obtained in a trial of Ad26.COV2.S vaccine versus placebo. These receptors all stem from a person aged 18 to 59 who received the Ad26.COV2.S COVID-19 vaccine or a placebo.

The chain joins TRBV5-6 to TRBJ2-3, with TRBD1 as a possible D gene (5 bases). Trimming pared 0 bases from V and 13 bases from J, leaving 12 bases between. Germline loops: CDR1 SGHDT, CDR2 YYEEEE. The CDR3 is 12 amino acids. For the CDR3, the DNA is TGTGCCAGCAGCTTGGGGGGCCCAAAAAAGTATTTT. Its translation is CASSLGGPKKYF.

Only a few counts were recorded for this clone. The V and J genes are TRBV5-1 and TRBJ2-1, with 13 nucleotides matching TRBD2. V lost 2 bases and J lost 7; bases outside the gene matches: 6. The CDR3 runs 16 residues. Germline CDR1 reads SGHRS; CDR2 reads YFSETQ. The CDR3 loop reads CASSFGLAGAGNEQFF. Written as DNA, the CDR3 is TGCGCCAGCAGCTTCGGACTAGCGGGAGCAGGAAATGAGCAGTTCTTC.

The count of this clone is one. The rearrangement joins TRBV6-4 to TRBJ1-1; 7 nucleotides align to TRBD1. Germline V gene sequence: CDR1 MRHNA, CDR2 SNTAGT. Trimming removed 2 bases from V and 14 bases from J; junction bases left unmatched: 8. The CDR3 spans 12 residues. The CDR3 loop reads CASSDLWGQPFF. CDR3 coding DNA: TGTGCCAGCAGTGACCTGTGGGGACAGCCATTCTTT.

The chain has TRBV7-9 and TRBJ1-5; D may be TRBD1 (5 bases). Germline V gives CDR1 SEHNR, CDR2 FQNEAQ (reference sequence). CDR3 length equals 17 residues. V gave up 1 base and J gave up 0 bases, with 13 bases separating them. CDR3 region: CASSLGGWGNSNQPQHF. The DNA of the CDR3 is TGTGCCAGCAGCTTAGGGGGCTGGGGGAATAGCAATCAGCCCCAGCATTTT.

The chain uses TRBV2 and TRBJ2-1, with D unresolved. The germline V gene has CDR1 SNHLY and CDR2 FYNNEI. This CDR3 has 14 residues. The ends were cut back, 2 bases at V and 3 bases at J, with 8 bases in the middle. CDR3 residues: CASSEPVGYNEQFF. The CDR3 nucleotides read TGTGCCAGCAGTGAACCGGTTGGCTACAATGAGCAGTTCTTC.

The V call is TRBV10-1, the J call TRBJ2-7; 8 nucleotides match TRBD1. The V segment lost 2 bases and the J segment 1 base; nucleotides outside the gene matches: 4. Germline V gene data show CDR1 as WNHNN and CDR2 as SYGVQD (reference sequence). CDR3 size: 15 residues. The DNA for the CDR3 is TGCGCCAGCAGTGAGGGGACAGGAGGATCCTACGAGCAGTACTTC. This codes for CASSEGTGGSYEQYF.

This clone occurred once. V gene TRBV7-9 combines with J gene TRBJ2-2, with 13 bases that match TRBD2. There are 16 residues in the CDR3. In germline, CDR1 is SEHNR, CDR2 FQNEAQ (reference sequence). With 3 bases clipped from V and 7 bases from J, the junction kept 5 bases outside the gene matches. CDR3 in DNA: TGTGCCAGCAGCTTCGGACTAGCGGGAGCAATCGGGGAGCTGTTTTTT. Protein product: CASSFGLAGAIGELFF. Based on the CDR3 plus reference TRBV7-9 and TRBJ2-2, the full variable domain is DTGVSQNPRHKITKRGQNVTFRCDPISEHNRLYWYRQTLGQGPEFLTYFQNEAQLEKSRLLSDRFSAERPKGSFSTLEIQRTEQGDSAMYLCASSFGLAGAIGELFFGEGSRLTVL.

The CDR3 sequence is CASRGTSGTYEQFF. CDR3 nucleotides: TGTGCCAGCAGGGGGACTAGCGGGACGTATGAGCAGTTCTTC. V is TRBV2 and J is TRBJ2-1, with TRBD2 matching over 13 bases. CDR1 is SNHLY, CDR2 FYNNEI, per germline. The CDR3 loop spans 14 amino acids. J lost 8 bases, V lost 6 bases, and 4 bases had no gene match. The complete variable domain, with remaining parts taken from reference TRBV2 and TRBJ2-1, reads EPEVTQTPSHQVTQMGQEVILRCVPISNHLYFYWYRQILGQKVEFLVSFYNNEISEKSEIFDDQFSVERPDGSNFTLKIRSTKLEDSAMYFCASRGTSGTYEQFFGPGTRLTVL.

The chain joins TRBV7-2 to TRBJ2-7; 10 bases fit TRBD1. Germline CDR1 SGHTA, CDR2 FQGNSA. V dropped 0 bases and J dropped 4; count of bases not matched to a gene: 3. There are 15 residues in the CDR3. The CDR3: CASSLAGTGVYEQYF. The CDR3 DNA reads TGTGCCAGCAGCTTAGCGGGGACAGGGGTATACGAGCAGTACTTC.

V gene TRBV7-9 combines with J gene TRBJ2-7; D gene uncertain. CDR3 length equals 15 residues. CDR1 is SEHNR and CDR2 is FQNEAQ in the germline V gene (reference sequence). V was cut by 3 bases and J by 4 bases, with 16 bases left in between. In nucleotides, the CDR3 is TGTGCCAGCAGCTTTATCAGCACCCCTATTTACGAGCAGTACTTC. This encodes CASSFISTPIYEQYF.

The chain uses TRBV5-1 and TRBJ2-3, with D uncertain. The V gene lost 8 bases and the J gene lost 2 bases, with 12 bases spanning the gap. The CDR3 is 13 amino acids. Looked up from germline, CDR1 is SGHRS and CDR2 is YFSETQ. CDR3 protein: CASLGWDTDTQYF. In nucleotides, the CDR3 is TGCGCCAGTCTCGGGTGGGACACAGATACGCAGTATTTT.

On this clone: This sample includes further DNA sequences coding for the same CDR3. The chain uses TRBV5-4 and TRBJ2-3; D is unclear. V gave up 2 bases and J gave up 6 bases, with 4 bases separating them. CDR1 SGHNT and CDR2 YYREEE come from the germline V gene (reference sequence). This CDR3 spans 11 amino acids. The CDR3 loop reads CASSLSDTQYF. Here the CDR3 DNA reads TGTGCCAGCAGCTTATCGGATACGCAGTATTTT.

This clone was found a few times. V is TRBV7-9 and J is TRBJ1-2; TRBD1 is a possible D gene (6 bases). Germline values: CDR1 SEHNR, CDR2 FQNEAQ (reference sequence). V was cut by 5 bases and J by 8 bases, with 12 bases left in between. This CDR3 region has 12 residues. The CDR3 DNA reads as TGTGCCAGCAGCCTGCCACAGGGAGGCTACACCTTC. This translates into CASSLPQGGYTF.

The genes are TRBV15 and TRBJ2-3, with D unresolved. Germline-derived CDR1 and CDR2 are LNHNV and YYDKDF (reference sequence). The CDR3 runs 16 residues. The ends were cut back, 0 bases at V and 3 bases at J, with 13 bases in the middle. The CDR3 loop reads CATSRDLGLGTDTQYF. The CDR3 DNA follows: TGTGCCACCAGCAGAGATTTGGGATTGGGTACAGATACGCAGTATTTT.

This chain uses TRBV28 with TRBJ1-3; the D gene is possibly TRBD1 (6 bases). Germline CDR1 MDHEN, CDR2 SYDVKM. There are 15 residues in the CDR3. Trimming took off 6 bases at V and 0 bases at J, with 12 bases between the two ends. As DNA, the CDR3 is TGTGCCAGCAGCTCCCCGGGGGCCTCTGGAAACACCATATATTTT. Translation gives CASSSPGASGNTIYF. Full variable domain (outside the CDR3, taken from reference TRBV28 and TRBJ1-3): DVKVTQSSRYLVKRTGEKVFLECVQDMDHENMFWYRQDPGLGLRLIYFSYDVKMKEKGDIPEGYSVSREKKERFSLILESASTNQTSMYLCASSSPGASGNTIYFGEGSWLTVV.

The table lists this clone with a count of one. The CDR3: CASSLGGGPGNTIYF. CDR3 in DNA: TGTGCCAGCAGTTTAGGGGGTGGGCCTGGAAACACCATATATTTT. The chain links TRBV27 to TRBJ1-3; D might be TRBD1 (5 bases). There are 15 residues in the CDR3. Trimming took 2 bases from V and 2 from J, leaving 10 bases between them. The germline V gene encodes CDR1 MNHEY and CDR2 SMNVEV (reference sequence).

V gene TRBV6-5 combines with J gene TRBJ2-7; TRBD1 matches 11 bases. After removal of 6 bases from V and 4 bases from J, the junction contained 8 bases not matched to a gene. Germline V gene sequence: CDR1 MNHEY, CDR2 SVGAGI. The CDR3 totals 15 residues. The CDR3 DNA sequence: TGTGCCAGCAGACAAAGGACAGGGGGCATATACGAGCAGTACTTC. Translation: CASRQRTGGIYEQYF.

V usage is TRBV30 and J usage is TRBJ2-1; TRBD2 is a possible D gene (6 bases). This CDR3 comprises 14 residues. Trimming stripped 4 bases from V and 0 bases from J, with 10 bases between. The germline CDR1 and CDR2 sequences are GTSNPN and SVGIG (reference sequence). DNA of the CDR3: TGTGCCTGGACTCGGGGGAGCTCCTACAATGAGCAGTTCTTC. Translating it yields CAWTRGSSYNEQFF.

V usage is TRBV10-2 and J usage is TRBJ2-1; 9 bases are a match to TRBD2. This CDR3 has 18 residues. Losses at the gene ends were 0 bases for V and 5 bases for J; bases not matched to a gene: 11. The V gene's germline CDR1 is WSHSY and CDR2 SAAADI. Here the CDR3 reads CASSESHLSAGGHNEQFF. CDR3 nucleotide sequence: TGCGCCAGCAGTGAGTCCCATCTGTCAGCGGGAGGACACAATGAGCAGTTCTTC.

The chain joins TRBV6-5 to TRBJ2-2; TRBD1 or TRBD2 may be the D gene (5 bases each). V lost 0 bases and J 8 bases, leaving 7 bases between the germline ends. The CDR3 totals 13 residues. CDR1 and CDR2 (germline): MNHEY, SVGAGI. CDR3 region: CASSYSEGGELFF. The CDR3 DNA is TGTGCCAGCAGTTACTCTGAGGGGGGGGAGCTGTTTTTT.

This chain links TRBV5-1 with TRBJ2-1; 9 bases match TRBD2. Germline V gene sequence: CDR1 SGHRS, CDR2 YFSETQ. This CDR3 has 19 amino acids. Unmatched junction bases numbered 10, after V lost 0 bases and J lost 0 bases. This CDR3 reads CASSLAGLAGPISYNEQFF. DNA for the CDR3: TGCGCCAGCAGCTTGGCCGGGCTAGCGGGGCCTATCTCCTACAATGAGCAGTTCTTC. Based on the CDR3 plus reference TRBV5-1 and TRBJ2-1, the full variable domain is KAGVTQTPRYLIKTRGQQVTLSCSPISGHRSVSWYQQTPGQGLQFLFEYFSETQRNKGNFPGRFSGRQFSNSRSEMNVSTLELGDSALYLCASSLAGLAGPISYNEQFFGPGTRLTVL.

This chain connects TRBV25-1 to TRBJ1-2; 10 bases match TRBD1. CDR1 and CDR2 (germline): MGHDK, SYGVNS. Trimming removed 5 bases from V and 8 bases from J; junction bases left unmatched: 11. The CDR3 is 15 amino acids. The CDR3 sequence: CASSWPGQGMGGYTF. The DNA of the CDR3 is TGTGCCAGCAGTTGGCCGGGACAGGGGATGGGGGGCTACACCTTC.

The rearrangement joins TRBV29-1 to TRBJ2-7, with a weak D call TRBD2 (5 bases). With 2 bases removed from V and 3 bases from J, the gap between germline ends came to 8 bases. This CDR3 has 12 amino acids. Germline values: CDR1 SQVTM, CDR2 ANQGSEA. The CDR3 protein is CSVENSDYEQYF. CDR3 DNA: TGCAGCGTTGAAAATAGCGACTACGAGCAGTACTTC.

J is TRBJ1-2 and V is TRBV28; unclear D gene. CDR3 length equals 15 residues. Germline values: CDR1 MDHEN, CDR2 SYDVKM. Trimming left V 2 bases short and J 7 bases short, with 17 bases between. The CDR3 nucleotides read TGTGCCAGCAGTTTACCCTTGGGTCACTTGGGTGGCTACACCTTC. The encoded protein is CASSLPLGHLGGYTF.

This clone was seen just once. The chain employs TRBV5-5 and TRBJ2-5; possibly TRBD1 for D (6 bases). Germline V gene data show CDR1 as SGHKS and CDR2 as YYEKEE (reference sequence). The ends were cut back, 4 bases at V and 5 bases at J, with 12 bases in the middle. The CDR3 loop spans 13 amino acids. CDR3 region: CASSTHREETQYF. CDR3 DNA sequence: TGTGCCAGCAGCACCCACAGGGAGGAGACCCAGTACTTC.

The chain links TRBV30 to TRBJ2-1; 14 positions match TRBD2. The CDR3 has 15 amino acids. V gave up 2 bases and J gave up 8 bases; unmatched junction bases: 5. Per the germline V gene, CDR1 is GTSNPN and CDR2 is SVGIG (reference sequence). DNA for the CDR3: TGTGCCTGGAGTATCGGACTAGCGGGAGGATATGAGCAGTTCTTC. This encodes CAWSIGLAGGYEQFF.

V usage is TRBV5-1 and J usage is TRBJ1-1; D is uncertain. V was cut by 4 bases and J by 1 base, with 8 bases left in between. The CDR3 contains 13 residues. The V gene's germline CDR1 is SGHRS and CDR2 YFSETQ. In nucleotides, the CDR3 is TGCGCCAGCAGCCTACAGAGGAACACTGAAGCTTTCTTT. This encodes CASSLQRNTEAFF.

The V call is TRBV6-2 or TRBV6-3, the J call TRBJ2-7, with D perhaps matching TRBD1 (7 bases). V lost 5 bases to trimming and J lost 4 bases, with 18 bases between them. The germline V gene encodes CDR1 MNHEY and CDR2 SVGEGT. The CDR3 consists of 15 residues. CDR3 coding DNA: TGTGCCAGCAGTACCGGTCAGGGGGGATATTACGAGCAGTACTTC. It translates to CASSTGQGGYYEQYF.